A single sample gave rise to the 20 T cell receptor beta chains below, sequenced in a study of T cell responses to AZD1222 COVID-19 vaccine. TCRdb keeps only in-frame clones here, not all; method: immunoSEQ multiplex PCR. The data show 120,000 or so clones, roughly 91% seen once. Material: peripheral blood, obtained on day 0 of MenACWY control vaccination. The receptors shown here come from an adult in good health.

The V and J genes are TRBV5-1 and TRBJ1-4; D remains ambiguous. V gave up 1 base and J gave up 4 bases, with 11 bases separating them. The CDR3 sequence is 15 residues long. Germline CDR1 and CDR2: SGHRS and YFSETQ. CDR3 sequence: CASSLLYGVNEKLFF. CDR3 DNA: TGCGCCAGCAGCTTGCTTTACGGTGTTAATGAAAAACTGTTTTTT.

The chain employs TRBV7-6 and TRBJ2-1; tentatively, D is TRBD2 (6 bases). Trimming left V 2 bases short and J 0 bases short, with 8 bases between. Germline-derived CDR1 and CDR2 are SGHVS and FNYEAQ. The CDR3 sequence is 15 residues long. CDR3 bases: TGTGCCAGCAGCTTACTAGCGAACTCCTACAATGAGCAGTTCTTC. Translated, it gives CASSLLANSYNEQFF.

This clone has a handful of counts. The chain recombines TRBV5-8 with TRBJ1-5; D possibly corresponds to TRBD1 (5 bases). In germline, CDR1 is SGHTS, CDR2 YDEGEE. The CDR3 has 16 residues. Trimming pared 3 bases from V and 6 bases from J, leaving 19 bases between. The DNA for the CDR3 is TGTGCCAGCAGCTCGGACGGGGGAAGGGGTGGTCAGCCCCAGCATTTT. Residues: CASSSDGGRGGQPQHF.

The genes are TRBV27 and TRBJ2-1; TRBD2 aligns across 7 bases. The CDR3 length is 12 residues. The trim removed 6 bases at V and 9 bases at J, leaving 5 bases unmatched. From germline, CDR1 is MNHEY and CDR2 SMNVEV (reference sequence). CDR3 DNA sequence: TGTGCCAGCAGGGGGACTAAGTCTGAGCAGTTCTTC. Its protein is CASRGTKSEQFF.

This chain connects TRBV18 to TRBJ1-3; TRBD1 aligns across 7 bases. Germline CDR1 KGHSH, CDR2 LQKENI. CDR3 length: 18 amino acids. V lost 3 bases and J lost 0; bases outside the gene matches: 11. The CDR3 is CASSPYSTQGDSGNTIYF. In nucleotides, the CDR3 is TGTGCCAGCTCACCCTACTCGACCCAGGGGGACTCTGGAAACACCATATATTTT.

The chain combines TRBV19 with TRBJ2-3, with 14 nucleotides matching TRBD2. Germline CDR1 LNHDA, CDR2 SQIVND (reference sequence). With 3 bases clipped from V and 4 bases from J, the junction kept 6 bases outside the gene matches. There are 17 residues in the CDR3. The CDR3, as DNA: TGTGCCAGTAGTATCGGACTAGCGGGAGGTTATGCAGATACGCAGTATTTT. Translated, it gives CASSIGLAGGYADTQYF.

J is TRBJ2-3 and V is TRBV11-3, with a weak D call TRBD1 (5 bases). Trimming removed 4 bases at V and 9 bases at J, with 17 bases between. CDR1 is SGHNT, CDR2 YENEEA, per germline. This CDR3 spans 14 amino acids. CDR3 protein: CASSSIIGKGTQYF. The CDR3 bases are TGTGCCAGCAGCTCCATAATCGGAAAGGGGACGCAGTATTTT. Combining the CDR3 with reference TRBV11-3 and TRBJ2-3 gives the whole variable domain EAGVVQSPRYKIIEKKQPVAFWCNPISGHNTLYWYLQNLGQGPELLIRYENEEAVDDSQLPKDRFSAERLKGVDSTLKIQPAELGDSAVYLCASSSIIGKGTQYFGPGTRLTVL.

The rearrangement links TRBV12-5 to TRBJ2-1; a weak D match, TRBD2 (6 bases). Looked up from germline, CDR1 is LGHNT and CDR2 is FRNRAP. The V and J ends lost 0 bases and 1 base respectively, with 10 bases between them. The CDR3 extends over 16 amino acids. In DNA, the CDR3 is TGTGCTAGTGGTTTGGTCTTAGCGGCTTCCTACAATGAGCAGTTCTTC. This gives the protein CASGLVLAASYNEQFF.

This chain joins TRBV2 and TRBJ2-5; 7 positions match TRBD2. The junction had 11 bases not matched to a gene; V was cut back by 2 bases and J by 2 bases. This CDR3 is 17 amino acids long. Germline values: CDR1 SNHLY, CDR2 FYNNEI. DNA for the CDR3: TGTGCCAGCAGTGAACGGGCCCAGGCTAGCGGACAAGAGACCCAGTACTTC. As protein: CASSERAQASGQETQYF.

J is TRBJ2-6 and V is TRBV12-3 or TRBV12-4; no definite D call. Trimming removed 7 bases from V and 0 bases from J, with 4 bases in between. The CDR3 runs 13 residues. The DNA for the CDR3 is TGTGCCAGCAAAAGCTCTGGGGCCAACGTCCTGACTTTC. Its translation is CASKSSGANVLTF.

The rearrangement joins TRBV5-3 to TRBJ2-1; no clear D gene. TRBV5-3 is an open reading frame whose function is uncertain. V was clipped by 0 bases and J by 0 bases, with 13 bases between them. This CDR3 contains 17 residues. CDR3 sequence: CARSLDFRYDSYNEQFF. CDR3 sequence (DNA): TGTGCCAGAAGCTTGGACTTCAGATATGACTCCTACAATGAGCAGTTCTTC.

In its sample, this clone was seen once. V and J are TRBV25-1 and TRBJ2-7; D unresolved. Deletions cut 6 bases from V and 7 bases from J, with 10 bases between. CDR3 length: 11 residues. The germline CDR1 and CDR2 sequences are MGHDK and SYGVNS. CDR3: CASRAWNEQYF. CDR3 coding DNA: TGTGCCAGCAGGGCTTGGAATGAGCAGTACTTC.

The chain uses TRBV7-2 and TRBJ2-1, with 8 bases aligning to TRBD2. CDR3 length: 18 amino acids. CDR1 is SGHTA, CDR2 FQGNSA, per germline. Trimming at V came to 5 bases and at J to 5 bases, leaving 17 bases not matched to a gene. The CDR3 DNA sequence: TGTGCCAGCAGCCAAAACGTCAACCCTAGCGGGTCGAACAATGAGCAGTTCTTC. Its protein product is CASSQNVNPSGSNNEQFF. The full variable domain, its missing parts supplied by reference TRBV7-2 and TRBJ2-1, is GAGVSQSPSNKVTEKGKDVELRCDPISGHTALYWYRQSLGQGLEFLIYFQGNSAPDKSGLPSDRFSAERTGGSVSTLTIQRTQQEDSAVYLCASSQNVNPSGSNNEQFFGPGTRLTVL.

The CDR3 bases are TGTGCCAGCAGCTCATCAGATGGGGCGACCTATGGCTACACCTTC. It encodes CASSSSDGATYGYTF. J is TRBJ1-2 and V is TRBV5-6, with D possibly matching TRBD1 (5 bases). CDR3 size: 15 residues. The germline CDR1 and CDR2 sequences are SGHDT and YYEEEE. V gave up 3 bases and J gave up 4 bases, with 16 bases separating them.

The rearrangement links TRBV3-1 (or the pseudogene TRBV3-2) to TRBJ1-5; D may be TRBD1 (6 bases). The CDR3 has 14 amino acids. The ends were cut back, 2 bases at V and 1 base at J, with 6 bases in the middle. The V gene's germline CDR1 is LGHDT and CDR2 YNNKEL (reference sequence). The CDR3 is CASSQTGSNQPQHF. CDR3 DNA: TGTGCCAGCAGCCAAACAGGGAGCAATCAGCCCCAGCATTTT.

The chain carries TRBV3-1 (or the pseudogene TRBV3-2) and TRBJ2-4; 15 bases are shared with TRBD2. This CDR3 spans 22 amino acids. J was trimmed by 0 bases and V by 0 bases; bases with no gene match: 12. The germline gives CDR1 LGHDT, CDR2 YNNKEL (reference sequence). The CDR3 nucleotides read TGTGCCAGCAGCCAAGACGTAGGAGGACTAGCGGGAGGGGGGGTAGCCAAAAACATTCAGTACTTC. It is translated as CASSQDVGGLAGGGVAKNIQYF.

This rearrangement joins TRBV6-5 to TRBJ2-7, with TRBD2 as a possible D gene (6 bases). The length of the CDR3 is 14 residues. Deletions cut 6 bases from V and 3 bases from J, with 15 bases between. Germline loops: CDR1 MNHEY, CDR2 SVGAGI. The CDR3: CASRRRTTLYEQYF. The CDR3 nucleotides are TGTGCCAGCAGAAGAAGGACTACTCTCTACGAGCAGTACTTC.

This clone was observed a few times. V usage is TRBV15 and J usage is TRBJ1-2; the D gene is possibly TRBD1 (6 bases). The V gene's germline CDR1 is LNHNV and CDR2 YYDKDF (reference sequence). The CDR3 extends over 18 amino acids. V shed 5 bases and J shed 0 bases, with 22 bases lying between them. The DNA for the CDR3 is TGTGCCACCAGCTTTCCCCGGGGAGACAGGACAGCTAACTATGGCTACACCTTC. Its protein is CATSFPRGDRTANYGYTF.

The chain has TRBV6-5 and TRBJ1-2, with a weak D call TRBD1 (5 bases). Trimming removed 2 bases at V and 8 bases at J, with 15 bases between. The CDR3 has 14 residues. The germline V gene encodes CDR1 MNHEY and CDR2 SVGAGI. CDR3 loop: CASSYGDAAGGYTF. As DNA, the CDR3 is TGTGCCAGCAGTTACGGGGACGCGGCGGGAGGCTACACCTTC.

V usage is TRBV2 and J usage is TRBJ1-1; D gene unclear. Trimming took off 7 bases at V and 0 bases at J, with 12 bases between the two ends. The germline V gene has CDR1 SNHLY and CDR2 FYNNEI. The CDR3 loop spans 14 amino acids. The CDR3 is CASNLGTLNTEAFF. The CDR3 DNA sequence: TGTGCCAGCAATTTGGGAACTCTGAACACTGAAGCTTTCTTT.